Below, 7 T cell receptor beta chains from the same sample are listed, as sequenced in a study of vaccination effects on CD4 cells after COVID-19. Following 10 days of culture, CD4+ T cells were isolated. Their target antigens are unknown. Libraries were prepared by immunoSEQ multiplex PCR; TCRdb keeps only in-frame clonotypes and omits some of them. The sample lists 50,000 to 75,000 clones, 65% to 75% occurring once. The material was CD4+ T cells from PBMCs cultured without peptide, obtained before COVID-19 vaccination. These receptors were collected from a human donor who had a prior SARS-CoV-2 infection.

The chain recombines TRBV11-1 with TRBJ1-2; maybe TRBD1 (6 bases). The CDR3 spans 12 residues. Trimming pared 3 bases from V and 6 bases from J, leaving 8 bases between. Germline V CDR1 and CDR2: SGHAT, FQDESV (reference sequence). The CDR3 sequence is CASSFQGNGYTF. CDR3 sequence (DNA): TGTGCCAGCAGCTTCCAGGGGAATGGCTACACCTTC.

The V gene is TRBV28, the J gene TRBJ1-2; TRBD1 matches 7 bases. Germline values: CDR1 MDHEN, CDR2 SYDVKM. This CDR3 has 13 amino acids. The J segment lost 4 bases and the V segment lost 4 bases, leaving 3 bases of the junction unmatched. CDR3 DNA: TGTGCCAGCAGTTCGGCAGGGGGCTATGGCTACACCTTC. It yields the protein CASSSAGGYGYTF.

The chain employs TRBV2 and TRBJ1-2; D remains ambiguous. The ends were cut back, 6 bases at V and 5 bases at J, with 10 bases in the middle. Germline lookup yields CDR1 SNHLY and CDR2 FYNNEI. The CDR3 has 12 residues. DNA of the CDR3: TGTGCCAGCAGGGAGAACAGTTATGGCTACACCTTC. It is translated as CASRENSYGYTF.

This rearrangement joins TRBV7-2 to TRBJ2-2, with 9 bases lining up with TRBD1. V was clipped by 5 bases and J by 9 bases; unmatched bases: 13. The CDR3 covers 16 residues. Germline V CDR1 and CDR2: SGHTA, FQGNSA. In nucleotides, the CDR3 is TGTGCCAGCAGCGCGGGACAGGGCCTGAGTGAGTGGGAGCTGTTTTTT. Amino acid sequence: CASSAGQGLSEWELFF.

This chain joins TRBV30 and TRBJ2-2, with D tentatively TRBD2 (7 bases). V was pared by 8 bases and J by 10 bases, with 14 bases between. Germline CDR1 GTSNPN, CDR2 SVGIG (reference sequence). This CDR3 comprises 11 residues. The CDR3 protein is CAREAGQELFF. DNA for the CDR3: TGTGCCCGAGAAGCGGGACAGGAGCTGTTTTTT.

The chain joins TRBV5-1 to TRBJ2-7; 7 bases are shared with TRBD1. Germline CDR1 is SGHRS and CDR2 is YFSETQ. This CDR3 contains 15 residues. J lost 1 base, V lost 2 bases, and 6 bases had no gene match. The CDR3, as DNA: TGCGCCAGCAGCTTAAAGGGGGCAGGGTCCTACGAGCAGTACTTC. Translation gives CASSLKGAGSYEQYF.

This clone was seen only a few times. V usage is TRBV11-2 and J usage is TRBJ1-3; D remains unclear. CDR1 is SGHAT and CDR2 is FQNNGV in the germline V gene. V was trimmed by 2 bases and J by 0 bases, leaving 11 bases between them. This CDR3 is 16 amino acids long. The CDR3 coding sequence is TGTGCCAGCAGCTTAAACGGGAGCCCCTCTGGAAACACCATATATTTT. It yields the protein CASSLNGSPSGNTIYF. The full variable domain, rest sourced from reference TRBV11-2 and TRBJ1-3, is EAGVAQSPRYKIIEKRQSVAFWCNPISGHATLYWYQQILGQGPKLLIQFQNNGVVDDSQLPKDRFSAERLKGVDSTLKIQPAKLEDSAVYLCASSLNGSPSGNTIYFGEGSWLTVV.